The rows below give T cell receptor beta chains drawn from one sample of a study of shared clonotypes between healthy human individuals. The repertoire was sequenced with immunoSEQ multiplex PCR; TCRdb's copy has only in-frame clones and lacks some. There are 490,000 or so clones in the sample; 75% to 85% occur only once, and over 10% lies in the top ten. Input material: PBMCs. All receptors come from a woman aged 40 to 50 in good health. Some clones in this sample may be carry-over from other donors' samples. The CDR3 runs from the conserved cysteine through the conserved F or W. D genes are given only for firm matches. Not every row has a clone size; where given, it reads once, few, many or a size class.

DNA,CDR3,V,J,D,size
TGTGCCAGCAGTGAGGGCGGGAGCCCCACAGATACGCAGTATTTT,CASSEGGSPTDTQYF,TRBV6-4,TRBJ2-3,TRBD2,many
TGTGCCAGCAGCTCCGGGACTAGCGGGAGGGGCACCTACGAGCAGTACTTC,CASSSGTSGRGTYEQYF,TRBV5-7,TRBJ2-7,TRBD2,few
TGTGCCATCAGTGAGGATGTTCTCGGAGTCAGACAGAGGTGGAAGACCCAGTACTTC,CAISEDVLGVRQRWKTQYF,TRBV10-3,TRBJ2-5,.,.
TGCGCCAGCAGCCCCACGGGGTTCCAAGAGACCCAGTACTTC,CASSPTGFQETQYF,TRBV5-1,TRBJ2-5,.,.
TGTGCCAGCTCACCAAACGGGGGACCAGATACGCAGTATTTT,CASSPNGGPDTQYF,TRBV18,TRBJ2-3,.,many
TGTGCCACCAGCAGAGACCACGCTAACTATGGCTACACCTTC,CATSRDHANYGYTF,TRBV15,TRBJ1-2,.,.
TGTGCCAGCAGCGTTTCCCCGGGACAGGATTCACCCCTCCACTTT,CASSVSPGQDSPLHF,TRBV7-2,TRBJ1-6,TRBD1,.
TGTGCCAGCAGCTTACTAGCGGGGCTCTCCTACAATGAGCAGTTCTTC,CASSLLAGLSYNEQFF,TRBV11-2,TRBJ2-1,TRBD2,few
TGCGCCAGCAGCCAAGAAGATTGGGGGGGTACTGAAGCTTTCTTT,CASSQEDWGGTEAFF,TRBV4-1,TRBJ1-1,.,once
TGTGCCAGCAGCTTAGGGATCGGGCGGGGTGAAAAACTGTTTTTT,CASSLGIGRGEKLFF,TRBV7-2,TRBJ1-4,.,.
TGTGCCAGCAGCCAAGTGACAGGGTCCCTATCTGGGGCCAACGTCCTGACTTTC,CASSQVTGSLSGANVLTF,TRBV7-3,TRBJ2-6,TRBD1,.
TGTGCCAGCAGCCCTCTCCAGCGGGAGGGCACAGATACGCAGTATTTT,CASSPLQREGTDTQYF,TRBV7-8,TRBJ2-3,TRBD2,.
TGTGCCAGCAAACGACTAGCGGGAGGTAGCACAGATACGCAGTATTTT,CASKRLAGGSTDTQYF,TRBV6-4,TRBJ2-3,TRBD2,.
TGTGCCAGCAGTGGGGACAGGGATGGAAACACCATATATTTT,CASSGDRDGNTIYF,TRBV2,TRBJ1-3,TRBD1,.
TGTGCCAGCAGCTTAGGAGGGCTGTGGCAGGGCTGGAGCGGGGAGCTGTTTTTT,CASSLGGLWQGWSGELFF,TRBV13,TRBJ2-2,.,.
TGTGCAAGTCGCTCGCCCCCCAAGACTAGCGGTATATACAATGAGCAGTTCTTC,CASRSPPKTSGIYNEQFF,TRBV12-2,TRBJ2-1,.,few
TGTGCCAGCAGCCCCGACTTGAACACTGAAGCTTTCTTT,CASSPDLNTEAFF,TRBV11-2,TRBJ1-1,.,.
TGTGCCAGCAGTTTTAGTGGCGGTACGCAGTATTTT,CASSFSGGTQYF,TRBV27,TRBJ2-3,.,.
TGTGCCAGCTCACACCCGACAGGCCACTATGGCTACACCTTC,CASSHPTGHYGYTF,TRBV18,TRBJ1-2,.,.
TGTGCCTGGAGTGGATTATCGACTAATGAAAAACTGTTTTTT,CAWSGLSTNEKLFF,TRBV30,TRBJ1-4,.,.
TGTGCCTGGACGACCGGGACAGATACGCAGTATTTT,CAWTTGTDTQYF,TRBV30,TRBJ2-3,.,.
TGTGCCAGCAGTTCCACGACAGGAAGAGTTATAGCTTTCTTT,CASSSTTGRVIAFF,TRBV28,TRBJ1-1,.,.
TGCAGCGTTCAGACAGGGACCTCCGCAGATACGCAGTATTTT,CSVQTGTSADTQYF,TRBV29-1,TRBJ2-3,TRBD1,.
TGTGCCAGCACCCTCAGGGGGGGGCCGAACACTGAAGCTTTCTTT,CASTLRGGPNTEAFF,TRBV11-2,TRBJ1-1,TRBD1,few
TGTGCCAGCAGCACATCGACTGACACCGGGGAGCTGTTTTTT,CASSTSTDTGELFF,TRBV6-5,TRBJ2-2,.,.
TGCGCCAGCAGCCGGACAGTAAACACCGGGGAGCTGTTTTTT,CASSRTVNTGELFF,TRBV5-1,TRBJ2-2,.,.
TGTGCCAGCAGTCCTTGGACAGGGGGTGAAAAACTGTTTTTT,CASSPWTGGEKLFF,TRBV6-6,TRBJ1-4,TRBD1,.
TGCAGCGCGAATCTAGCGGGAGCAAGCACAGATACGCAGTATTTT,CSANLAGASTDTQYF,TRBV29-1,TRBJ2-3,TRBD2,once
TGCGCCAGCAGCCAGGACCCAAACACAGGGCTCTTGCAGTATTTT,CASSQDPNTGLLQYF,TRBV4-3,TRBJ2-3,.,.
TGCGCCAGCAGCCAGGGCGGGGGATTCCGGAACACCGGGGAGCTGTTTTTT,CASSQGGGFRNTGELFF,TRBV4-3,TRBJ2-2,TRBD2,few
TGTGCCAGCACGGGAGCGGGAGGACCCTACAATGAGCAGTTCTTC,CASTGAGGPYNEQFF,TRBV28,TRBJ2-1,TRBD2,.
TGTGCCAGCTCCCCGGGACAGGGGGGGTCCTACGAGCAGTACTTC,CASSPGQGGSYEQYF,TRBV18,TRBJ2-7,TRBD1,.
TGTGCCAGCAGGGGAGGGGCCGCCAGCAATCAGCCCCAGCATTTT,CASRGGAASNQPQHF,TRBV28,TRBJ1-5,.,.
TGTGCCAGCAGCCGACATGGGGGACAGAACACCGGGGAGCTGTTTTTT,CASSRHGGQNTGELFF,TRBV7-2,TRBJ2-2,.,.
TGTGCCAGCAGTTTATTTGGGACTAGCGGGCAGGGTAACACCGGGGAGCTGTTTTTT,CASSLFGTSGQGNTGELFF,TRBV27,TRBJ2-2,TRBD2,.
TGTGCCTGGAGTGTAGGGCTAGCGTCTGACACCGGGGAGCTGTTTTTT,CAWSVGLASDTGELFF,TRBV30,TRBJ2-2,.,.
TGTGCCAGCAGTAATCAGATTTACGAGCAGTACTTC,CASSNQIYEQYF,TRBV28,TRBJ2-7,.,.
TGTGCCAGCAGTTTAAACGGGGAAAGCACAGATACGCAGTATTTT,CASSLNGESTDTQYF,TRBV27,TRBJ2-3,.,.
TGTGCCAGCCAGCGGGAGGGATACAATGAGCAGTTCTTC,CASQREGYNEQFF,TRBV9,TRBJ2-1,TRBD2,.
TGTGCCAGCCGCAGGGTCCCCCTCGGAGAGACCCAGTACTTC,CASRRVPLGETQYF,TRBV27,TRBJ2-5,.,.
TGTGCCAGCGGGGCGGACCGGGGTGGTACGCAGTATTTT,CASGADRGGTQYF,TRBV2,TRBJ2-3,.,few
TGTGCCAGCTCACCATCCGGACGGGATAACTATGGCTACACCTTC,CASSPSGRDNYGYTF,TRBV18,TRBJ1-2,.,.
TGTGCCAGCAGAGGGTCTGAGGTTGAGCAGTTCTTC,CASRGSEVEQFF,TRBV2,TRBJ2-1,.,.
TGCGCCAGCAGCTTGGCCCCTGAAACCTACGAGCAGTACTTC,CASSLAPETYEQYF,TRBV5-1,TRBJ2-7,.,.
TGTGCCAGCAGCGTAGAACAGGGCCCAACCTACGAGCAGTACTTC,CASSVEQGPTYEQYF,TRBV9,TRBJ2-7,.,.
TGCAGCGCCGGGGGGTACGTGGATGAGAAAACTGAAGCTTTCTTT,CSAGGYVDEKTEAFF,TRBV29-1,TRBJ1-1,.,.
TGCGCCAGCAGCCAAGAGCGTGGAGCAGATACGCAGTATTTT,CASSQERGADTQYF,TRBV4-3,TRBJ2-3,.,many
TGTGCCAGCATCCAGGGGAGACATTCCTACGAGCAGTACTTC,CASIQGRHSYEQYF,TRBV11-2,TRBJ2-7,.,once